Below, 21 T cell receptor beta chains from the same sample are listed, as sequenced in a study of blood T cell repertoires in COVID-19. The data were produced by immunoSEQ multiplex PCR, yet TCRdb's version contains in-frame clones alone and is incomplete. In the table there are around 120,000 clones, about nine tenths of which are singletons. Sequencing was carried out using peripheral blood. These receptor sequences come from a human donor in a cohort sampled during active COVID-19.

The chain carries TRBV7-3 and TRBJ1-6; the D is unclear. This CDR3 has 13 amino acids. Trimming took 2 bases from V and 8 from J, leaving 7 bases between them. Germline V lookup: CDR1 SGHTA, CDR2 FQGTGA. The CDR3 loop reads CASSLRRDSPLHF. CDR3 in DNA: TGTGCCAGCAGCTTACGGAGAGATTCACCCCTCCACTTT.

The chain couples TRBV14 to TRBJ2-1, with no clear D. V was trimmed by 1 base and J by 9 bases, leaving 16 bases between them. The CDR3 consists of 15 residues. Germline CDR1 reads SGHDN; CDR2 reads FVKESK. The CDR3 reads CASSQGARVAAEQFF. Here the CDR3 DNA reads TGTGCCAGCAGCCAAGGAGCTCGGGTAGCTGCTGAGCAGTTCTTC.

The V gene is TRBV12-3 or TRBV12-4, the J gene TRBJ1-1; D call uncertain. V gave up 10 bases and J gave up 13 bases, with 25 bases separating them. The CDR3 spans 13 residues. The CDR3 DNA follows: TGTGCCACAAGCAGTCTCGGGGAACACTGGGGTTTCTTT. Translation: CATSSLGEHWGFF.

The rearrangement links TRBV24-1 to TRBJ1-4; D is perhaps TRBD1 (6 bases). Germline assignment: CDR1 KGHDR and CDR2 SFDVKD. V was cut by 3 bases and J by 6 bases, with 16 bases left in between. There are 16 residues in the CDR3. In nucleotides, the CDR3 is TGTGCCACCAGTGATGACCCAGGGGAAGGGGATGAAAAACTGTTTTTT. Protein sequence: CATSDDPGEGDEKLFF.

The chain recombines TRBV30 with TRBJ1-1, with D uncertain. Germline V gene sequence: CDR1 GTSNPN, CDR2 SVGIG (reference sequence). This CDR3 is built from 12 residues. V dropped 4 bases and J dropped 1 base, with 7 bases sitting between them. CDR3 region: CAWTQTNTEAFF. In DNA, the CDR3 is TGTGCCTGGACACAGACGAACACTGAAGCTTTCTTT.

This sequence joins TRBV6-2 or TRBV6-3 and TRBJ2-5; the D gene is possibly TRBD1 (5 bases). Germline loops: CDR1 MNHEY, CDR2 SVGEGT. The CDR3 totals 14 residues. V lost 5 bases, J lost 0 bases, and 10 bases lay in between. CDR3 amino acids: CASSHRQYQETQYF. The DNA of the CDR3 is TGTGCCAGCAGTCACAGACAGTACCAAGAGACCCAGTACTTC.

The chain links TRBV9 to TRBJ1-4; 7 bases align to TRBD1. Trimming took 4 bases from V and 4 from J; bases not matched to a gene: 7. The CDR3 length is 15 residues. In germline, CDR1 is SGDLS, CDR2 YYNGEE. The CDR3 DNA is TGTGCCAGCAGCACCCACAGGGGAGATAATGAAAAACTGTTTTTT. Its protein is CASSTHRGDNEKLFF.

V usage is TRBV6-6 and J usage is TRBJ1-1; no firm D call. The germline CDR1 and CDR2 sequences are MNHNY and SVGAGI (reference sequence). V was cut by 5 bases and J by 7 bases, with 17 bases left in between. CDR3 length equals 14 residues. The CDR3 loop is CASSAPPQAHEAFF. Written as DNA, the CDR3 is TGTGCCAGCAGTGCCCCACCCCAGGCCCATGAAGCTTTCTTT.

The chain uses TRBV5-1 and TRBJ2-1; 10 positions agree with TRBD2. With V trimmed by 2 bases and J by 8 bases, 13 bases remained unmatched. CDR1 and CDR2 from the germline V gene are SGHRS and YFSETQ. This CDR3 spans 17 amino acids. For the CDR3, the DNA is TGCGCCAGCAGCTTCCAGCGGGAGGGGACCTACTTCTATGAGCAGTTCTTC. Its protein is CASSFQREGTYFYEQFF.

V usage is TRBV19 and J usage is TRBJ1-1, with D possibly TRBD1 on 5 matching bases. CDR3 size: 16 residues. CDR1 and CDR2 from the germline V gene are LNHDA and SQIVND (reference sequence). V shed 7 bases and J shed 4 bases, with 22 bases lying between them. In DNA form, the CDR3 reads TGTGCCAGTACCTCCTGGATAGGGATCGGGGGCACTGAAGCTTTCTTT. Its protein is CASTSWIGIGGTEAFF.

The chain links TRBV5-6 to TRBJ2-5, with TRBD2 as a possible D gene (5 bases). Per germline, CDR1 SGHDT and CDR2 YYEEEE. This CDR3 spans 14 amino acids. Trimming cost V 0 bases and J 2 bases, with 8 bases left between them. The CDR3 DNA reads TGTGCCAGCAGCTTGGGCACTAGACAAGAGACCCAGTACTTC. Translating it yields CASSLGTRQETQYF.

The CDR3 region has the DNA TGCGCCAGCAGTTTCGAGGGTAACTATGGCTACACCTTC. Protein: CASSFEGNYGYTF. The V call is TRBV10-2, the J call TRBJ1-2; D is undetermined. Germline CDR1 is WSHSY and CDR2 is SAAADI. V was pared by 5 bases and J by 1 base, with 8 bases between. The CDR3 is 13 residues long.

This clone was observed a single time. V is TRBV3-1 (or the pseudogene TRBV3-2) and J is TRBJ2-7; 7 bases align to TRBD2. This CDR3 has 16 amino acids. Germline V gene data show CDR1 as LGHDT and CDR2 as YNNKEL (reference sequence). The V and J ends lost 1 base and 4 bases, in that order; junction bases with no gene match: 10. The CDR3 region is CASSQGPAGVVYEQYF. The CDR3, as DNA: TGTGCCAGCAGCCAAGGACCGGCGGGAGTCGTATACGAGCAGTACTTC.

The chain uses TRBV5-1 and TRBJ2-1; 9 nucleotides agree with TRBD1. Germline assignment: CDR1 SGHRS and CDR2 YFSETQ. The CDR3 covers 15 residues. Losses at the gene ends were 2 bases for V and 4 bases for J; bases not matched to a gene: 4. The CDR3: CASSLQGAQYNEQFF. DNA of the CDR3: TGCGCCAGCAGCTTACAGGGGGCGCAATACAATGAGCAGTTCTTC.

The sample holds one count of this clone. The rearrangement uses TRBV12-5 and TRBJ2-7; weak D call: TRBD2 (5 bases). The germline V gene encodes CDR1 LGHNT and CDR2 FRNRAP. V was pared by 5 bases and J by 1 base, with 15 bases between. This CDR3 spans 15 amino acids. The CDR3 protein is CASGPSMAGSYEQYF. The CDR3 DNA reads TGTGCTAGTGGTCCCTCGATGGCGGGTTCCTACGAGCAGTACTTC.

The chain employs TRBV27 and TRBJ1-3, with no clear D. V gave up 4 bases and J gave up 0 bases, with 4 bases separating them. Germline V gene lookup returns CDR1 MNHEY and CDR2 SMNVEV (reference sequence). CDR3 length: 13 residues. The CDR3 here is CASSSGSGNTIYF. The CDR3 bases are TGTGCCAGCAGTTCGGGCTCTGGAAACACCATATATTTT.

The count of this clone is one. The chain uses TRBV7-9 and TRBJ1-1; D gene uncertain. V dropped 4 bases and J dropped 5 bases, with 17 bases sitting between them. The CDR3 runs to 15 residues. CDR1 and CDR2 from the germline V gene are SEHNR and FQNEAQ (reference sequence). CDR3 in DNA: TGTGCCAGCAGCTCCCCAAACGGGGTCGAGACTGAAGCTTTCTTT. Its protein is CASSSPNGVETEAFF.

The chain combines TRBV5-1 with TRBJ1-1; D perhaps matches TRBD1 (6 bases). The CDR3 length is 14 residues. Trimming took 8 bases from V and 4 from J, leaving 18 bases between them. Germline V gene data show CDR1 as SGHRS and CDR2 as YFSETQ. This chain's CDR3 is CASSNTGQPTEAFF. CDR3 nucleotides: TGCGCCAGTAGTAACACCGGACAGCCCACTGAAGCTTTCTTT.

The chain has TRBV28 and TRBJ2-7, with a tentative D call TRBD2 (5 bases). The germline V gene has CDR1 MDHEN and CDR2 SYDVKM. Trimming left V 7 bases short and J 6 bases short, with 19 bases between. The CDR3 sequence is 14 residues long. For the CDR3, the DNA is TGTGCCAGCACCCCAAGCGGAGGAGGTCGCGAGCAGTACTTC. Translation gives CASTPSGGGREQYF.

This rearrangement joins TRBV12-3 or TRBV12-4 to TRBJ1-1; possibly TRBD1 for D (6 bases). CDR3 length: 13 amino acids. The germline V and J ends were trimmed by 3 bases and 7 bases, with 12 bases remaining between them. This chain's CDR3 is CASSFWGRFEAFF. The CDR3 DNA follows: TGTGCCAGCAGTTTTTGGGGGCGGTTTGAAGCTTTCTTT.

V and J are TRBV6-5 and TRBJ1-1, with TRBD1 matching 8 bases. J gave up 6 bases and V 2 bases, and 8 bases lay outside the gene matches. The germline CDR1 and CDR2 sequences are MNHEY and SVGAGI. CDR3 length: 15 residues. CDR3 region: CASSYTTNRGAEAFF. The CDR3 DNA reads TGTGCCAGCAGTTACACCACCAACAGGGGGGCTGAAGCTTTCTTT.